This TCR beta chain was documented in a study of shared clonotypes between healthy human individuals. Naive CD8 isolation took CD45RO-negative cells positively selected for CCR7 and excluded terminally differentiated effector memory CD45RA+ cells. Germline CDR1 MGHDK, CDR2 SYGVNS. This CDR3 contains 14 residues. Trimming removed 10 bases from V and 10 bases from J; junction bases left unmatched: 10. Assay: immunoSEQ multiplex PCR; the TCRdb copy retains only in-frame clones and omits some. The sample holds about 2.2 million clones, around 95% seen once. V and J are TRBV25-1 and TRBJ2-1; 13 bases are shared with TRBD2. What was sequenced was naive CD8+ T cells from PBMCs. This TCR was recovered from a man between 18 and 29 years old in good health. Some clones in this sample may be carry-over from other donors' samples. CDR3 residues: CATSGLAGAWEQFF. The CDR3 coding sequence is TGTGCCACCTCCGGACTAGCGGGAGCATGGGAGCAGTTCTTC.